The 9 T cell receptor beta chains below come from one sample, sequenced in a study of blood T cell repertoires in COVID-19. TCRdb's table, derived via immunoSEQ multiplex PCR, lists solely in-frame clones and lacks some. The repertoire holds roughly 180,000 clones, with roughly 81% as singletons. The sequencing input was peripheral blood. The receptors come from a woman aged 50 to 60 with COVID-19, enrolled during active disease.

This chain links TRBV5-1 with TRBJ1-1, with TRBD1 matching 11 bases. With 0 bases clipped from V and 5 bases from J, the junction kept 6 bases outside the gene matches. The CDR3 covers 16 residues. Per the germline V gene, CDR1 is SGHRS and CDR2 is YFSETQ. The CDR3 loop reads CASSLGTGGAGTEAFF. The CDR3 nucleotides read TGCGCCAGCAGCTTGGGGACAGGGGGCGCGGGGACTGAAGCTTTCTTT.

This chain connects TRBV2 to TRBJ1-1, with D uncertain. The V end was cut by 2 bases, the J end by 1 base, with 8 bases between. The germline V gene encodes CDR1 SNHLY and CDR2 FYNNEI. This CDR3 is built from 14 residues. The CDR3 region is CASSEWAGNTEAFF. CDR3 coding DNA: TGTGCCAGCAGTGAATGGGCGGGGAACACTGAAGCTTTCTTT.

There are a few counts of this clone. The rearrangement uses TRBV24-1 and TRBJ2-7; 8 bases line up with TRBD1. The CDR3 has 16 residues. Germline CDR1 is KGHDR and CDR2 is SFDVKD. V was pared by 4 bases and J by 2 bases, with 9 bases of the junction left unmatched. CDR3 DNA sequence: TGTGCCACCAGTGAGGGATCAGGGGGCAACCCCTACGAGCAGTACTTC. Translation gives CATSEGSGGNPYEQYF.

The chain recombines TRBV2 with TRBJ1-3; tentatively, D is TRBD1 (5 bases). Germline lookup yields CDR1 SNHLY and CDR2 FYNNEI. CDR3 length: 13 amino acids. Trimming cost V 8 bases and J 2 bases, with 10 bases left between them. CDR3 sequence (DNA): TGTGCCAGCGGCCCGGGGGCTGGAAACACCATATATTTT. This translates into CASGPGAGNTIYF.

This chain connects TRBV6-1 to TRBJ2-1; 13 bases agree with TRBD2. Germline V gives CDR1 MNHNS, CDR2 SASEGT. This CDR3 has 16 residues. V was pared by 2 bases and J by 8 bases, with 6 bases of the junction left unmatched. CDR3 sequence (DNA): TGTGCCAGCAGTGAATCGACTAGCGGGGGGATATATGAGCAGTTCTTC. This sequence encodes CASSESTSGGIYEQFF.

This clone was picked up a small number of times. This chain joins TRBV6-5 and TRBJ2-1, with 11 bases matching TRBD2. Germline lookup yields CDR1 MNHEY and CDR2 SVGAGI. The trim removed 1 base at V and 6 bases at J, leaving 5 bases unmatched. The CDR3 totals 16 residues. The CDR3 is CASSYYASGGTNEQFF. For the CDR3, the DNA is TGTGCCAGCAGTTACTACGCTAGCGGGGGGACCAATGAGCAGTTCTTC.

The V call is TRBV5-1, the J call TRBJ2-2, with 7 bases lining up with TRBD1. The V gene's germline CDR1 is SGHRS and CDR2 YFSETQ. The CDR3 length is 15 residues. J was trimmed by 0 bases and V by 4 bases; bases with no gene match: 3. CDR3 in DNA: TGCGCCAGCAGCCAGGGACAGCCGAACACCGGGGAGCTGTTTTTT. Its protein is CASSQGQPNTGELFF. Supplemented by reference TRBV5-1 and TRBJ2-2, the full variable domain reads KAGVTQTPRYLIKTRGQQVTLSCSPISGHRSVSWYQQTPGQGLQFLFEYFSETQRNKGNFPGRFSGRQFSNSRSEMNVSTLELGDSALYLCASSQGQPNTGELFFGEGSRLTVL.

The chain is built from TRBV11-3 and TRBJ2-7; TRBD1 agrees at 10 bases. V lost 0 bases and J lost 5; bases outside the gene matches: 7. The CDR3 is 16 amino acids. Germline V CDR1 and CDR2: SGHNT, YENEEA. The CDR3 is CASSLDFGTGVHEQYF. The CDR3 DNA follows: TGTGCCAGCAGCTTAGATTTTGGGACAGGGGTCCACGAGCAGTACTTC.

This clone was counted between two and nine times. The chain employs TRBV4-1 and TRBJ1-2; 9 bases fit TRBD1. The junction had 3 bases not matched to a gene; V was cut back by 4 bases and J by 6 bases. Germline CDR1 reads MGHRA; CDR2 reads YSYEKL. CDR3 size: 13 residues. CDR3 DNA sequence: TGCGCCAGCAGCCCACAGGGGGCTAATGGCTACACCTTC. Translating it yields CASSPQGANGYTF.